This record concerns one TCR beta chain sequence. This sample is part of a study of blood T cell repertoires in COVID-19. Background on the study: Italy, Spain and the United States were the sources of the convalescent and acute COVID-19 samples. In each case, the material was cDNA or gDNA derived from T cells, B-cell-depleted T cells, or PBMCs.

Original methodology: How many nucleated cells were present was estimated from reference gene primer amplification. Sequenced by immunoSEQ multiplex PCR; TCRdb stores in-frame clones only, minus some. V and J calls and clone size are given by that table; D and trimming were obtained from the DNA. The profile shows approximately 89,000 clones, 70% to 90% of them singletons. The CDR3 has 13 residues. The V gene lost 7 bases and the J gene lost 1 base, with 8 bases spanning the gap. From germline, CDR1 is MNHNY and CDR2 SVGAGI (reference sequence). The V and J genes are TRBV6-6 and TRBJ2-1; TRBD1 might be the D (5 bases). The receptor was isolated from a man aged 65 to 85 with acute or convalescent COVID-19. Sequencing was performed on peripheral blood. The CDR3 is CASTAGSYNEQFF. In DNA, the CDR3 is TGTGCCAGCACGGCAGGGTCCTACAATGAGCAGTTCTTC.